The rows below give T cell receptor beta chains drawn from one sample of a study of T cell responses to AZD1222 COVID-19 vaccine. Profiled with immunoSEQ multiplex PCR; TCRdb holds only in-frame clones, not every one. The table shows 120,000 or so clones, with 80% to 90% occurring only once. Sample: peripheral blood, taken on day 0 of AZD1222 vaccination. Receptors were obtained from an adult in good health. Both conserved end residues are trimmed from each CDR3. Each record gives: V gene, CDR3 protein.

v_call: TRBV30
cdr3_aa: AWAQGRAF

v_call: TRBV14
cdr3_aa: ASSQDPWEPTSLEQY

v_call: TRBV9
cdr3_aa: ASSVATGRDAGYT

v_call: TRBV11-2
cdr3_aa: ASRLYRGGETQY

v_call: TRBV11-1
cdr3_aa: ASSRDRGSAEAF

v_call: TRBV7-9
cdr3_aa: ASSLGDRGPFYEQY

v_call: TRBV4-1
cdr3_aa: ASSQDIPPPSDTQY

v_call: TRBV11-2
cdr3_aa: ASSLGQGRTEAF

v_call: TRBV11-3
cdr3_aa: ASSPGTSGTLSYNEQF

v_call: TRBV9
cdr3_aa: ASSVVGGTDTQY

v_call: TRBV18
cdr3_aa: ASSPGKNRGNYGYT

v_call: TRBV2
cdr3_aa: ASILSGPDRFSYEQY

v_call: TRBV18
cdr3_aa: ASSPQGDSPLH

v_call: TRBV5-1
cdr3_aa: ASSPGGAGTDTQY

v_call: TRBV19
cdr3_aa: ASSISSYNEQF

v_call: TRBV7-8
cdr3_aa: ASSLEGRNNSPLH

v_call: TRBV4-3
cdr3_aa: ASSQVRGAGVGYT

v_call: TRBV5-4
cdr3_aa: ASSDDRFSTDTQY

v_call: TRBV10-2
cdr3_aa: ASSDGRYNYGYT

v_call: TRBV27
cdr3_aa: ASNPGLPGLGEQF

v_call: TRBV29-1
cdr3_aa: SVTTPKDGLINEQLF

v_call: TRBV7-9
cdr3_aa: ASSPRVSGETQY

v_call: TRBV6-5
cdr3_aa: ASKPGTGSFYEQY

v_call: TRBV11-2
cdr3_aa: ASSSPRRQDGYT

v_call: TRBV5-6
cdr3_aa: ASSFKVAEQY

v_call: TRBV10-2
cdr3_aa: ATFRRGQETQY

v_call: TRBV5-6
cdr3_aa: ASSLTRFAVNEKLF

v_call: TRBV18
cdr3_aa: ASSAFSGTGKYTIY

v_call: TRBV5-6
cdr3_aa: ASSLEGSTNYGYT

v_call: TRBV15
cdr3_aa: ATSTHGEGSNQPQH

v_call: TRBV7-9
cdr3_aa: ASSPTSSLASRYEQY

v_call: TRBV4-1
cdr3_aa: ASSQAPGQGVYEQY

v_call: TRBV4-1
cdr3_aa: ASSQGSLRRGSGNTIY

v_call: TRBV5-1
cdr3_aa: ASSLGGGNTEAF

v_call: TRBV12-3/TRBV12-4
cdr3_aa: ASRSPGGYEQY

v_call: TRBV5-5
cdr3_aa: ASSRQGFNTEAF

v_call: TRBV11-3
cdr3_aa: ASSFRYRAGRNTGELF

v_call: TRBV18
cdr3_aa: ASSPGGGPTLSGNTIY

v_call: TRBV6-5
cdr3_aa: ASSYSGRGNGYT

v_call: TRBV30
cdr3_aa: AWSVGQPNEKLF

v_call: TRBV3-1/TRBV3-2
cdr3_aa: ASRDSRWGVSSYNEQF

v_call: TRBV3-1/TRBV3-2
cdr3_aa: ASSQLGYTEAF

v_call: TRBV29-1
cdr3_aa: SAGLHSYEQY

v_call: TRBV6-5
cdr3_aa: ASSYSGNNPEAF

v_call: TRBV25-1
cdr3_aa: ASSSFSGPPNTEAF

v_call: TRBV5-4
cdr3_aa: ASSLAGRQNYGYT

v_call: TRBV6-5
cdr3_aa: ASRDVFSEQF

v_call: TRBV21-1
cdr3_aa: ARPGPLQPHTQY

v_call: TRBV5-1
cdr3_aa: ASSLASRRRGEQY

v_call: TRBV21-1
cdr3_aa: ASSSKGTTGEFTGELF

v_call: TRBV11-2
cdr3_aa: ASSPGQASYNEQF

v_call: TRBV7-2
cdr3_aa: ASSLVRLAGLFGTDTQY

v_call: TRBV2
cdr3_aa: ASSSLYEKLF

v_call: TRBV6-4
cdr3_aa: ASVWDSSYEQY

v_call: TRBV14
cdr3_aa: ASSQRTGVDGANVLT

v_call: TRBV6-1
cdr3_aa: ASSEGYGDEQF

v_call: TRBV6-4
cdr3_aa: ASSDSHSGGGVDTQY

v_call: TRBV6-2/TRBV6-3
cdr3_aa: ASSYSGYLAGVKKYEQY

v_call: TRBV19
cdr3_aa: ASSSGTYRGPSYGYT